These 14 T cell receptor beta chains originate from one sample sequenced in a study of beta chain features in type 1 diabetes. Study outcomes and limitations: Type 1 diabetes patients had TCRB CDR3s that were shorter (moderately but significantly so) in all four CD4+ subsets.

Every isolated RNA sample was fully reverse transcribed, so sequencing captured expressed TCRB transcripts. Measured with immunoSEQ multiplex PCR; TCRdb has only the in-frame clones, and not every one. The sample holds some 280,000 clones, 14% seen once. Their recognized antigens are unknown. The specimen sequenced was naive CD4+ T cells from blood. These receptor sequences come from a man younger than 45 with type 1 diabetes.

V is TRBV2 and J is TRBJ1-4; D not resolved. Germline values: CDR1 SNHLY, CDR2 FYNNEI. The CDR3 has 14 amino acids. V was clipped by 6 bases and J by 6 bases, with 14 bases between them. The CDR3 spells CASSLTREYEKLFF. The CDR3 DNA is TGTGCCAGCAGCCTGACAAGAGAGTATGAAAAACTGTTTTTT. The whole variable domain, filled in from reference TRBV2 and TRBJ1-4, reads EPEVTQTPSHQVTQMGQEVILRCVPISNHLYFYWYRQILGQKVEFLVSFYNNEISEKSEIFDDQFSVERPDGSNFTLKIRSTKLEDSAMYFCASSLTREYEKLFFGSGTQLSVL.

This chain connects TRBV10-3 to TRBJ1-5, with 11 nucleotides matching TRBD1. Germline CDR1 reads ENHRY; CDR2 reads SYGVKD. The CDR3 is made up of 14 amino acids. V lost 4 bases to trimming and J lost 7 bases; unmatched junction nucleotides: 3. The CDR3 reads CAISGGTGGQPQHF. The DNA for the CDR3 is TGTGCCATCAGTGGAGGGACAGGGGGGCAGCCCCAGCATTTT.

With regard to this clone: This CDR3 is also generated by other DNA sequences in the sample. The gene calls are TRBV5-1 and TRBJ1-1; possible D gene TRBD1, 5 bases. V lost 1 base, J lost 5 bases, and 9 bases lay in between. The CDR3 covers 13 residues. CDR1 is SGHRS, CDR2 YFSETQ, per germline. Here the CDR3 reads CASSLLGGTEAFF. The DNA for the CDR3 is TGCGCCAGCAGCTTGTTGGGGGGTACTGAAGCTTTCTTT.

This clone was seen more than once but under ten times. V and J are TRBV16 and TRBJ2-6; D ambiguous. V dropped 4 bases and J dropped 1 base, with 5 bases sitting between them. Germline values: CDR1 KGHSY, CDR2 FQNENV. CDR3 length: 14 amino acids. The CDR3 DNA reads as TGTGCCAGCAGCCGTAAATCTGGGGCCAACGTCCTGACTTTC. Translated: CASSRKSGANVLTF. The entire variable domain, with the rest obtained from reference TRBV16 and TRBJ2-6, is as follows: GEEVAQTPKHLVRGEGQKAKLYCAPIKGHSYVFWYQQVLKNEFKFLISFQNENVFDETGMPKERFSAKCLPNSPCSLEIQATKLEDSAVYFCASSRKSGANVLTFGAGSRLTVL.

There are a few counts of this clone. The chain has TRBV5-4 and TRBJ2-3; D may be TRBD2 (5 bases). Germline CDR1 reads SGHNT; CDR2 reads YYREEE (reference sequence). This CDR3 is 14 amino acids long. The germline V and J ends were trimmed by 4 bases and 1 base, with 10 bases remaining between them. The CDR3 nucleotides are TGTGCCAGCAGCAGAGGGCTCCGCACAGATACGCAGTATTTT. Its protein is CASSRGLRTDTQYF.

This clone was detected a few times. The chain uses TRBV5-1 and TRBJ2-1; D gene uncertain. The CDR3 length is 16 residues. The V gene lost 6 bases and the J gene lost 0 bases, with 16 bases spanning the gap. Looked up from germline, CDR1 is SGHRS and CDR2 is YFSETQ. The CDR3 coding sequence is TGCGCCAGCAAACAGAACCTCGGTAGCTCCTACAATGAGCAGTTCTTC. It encodes CASKQNLGSSYNEQFF.

The chain uses TRBV10-3 and TRBJ2-5, with D maybe TRBD1 (8 bases). The CDR3 covers 13 residues. Germline-derived CDR1 and CDR2 are ENHRY and SYGVKD. V dropped 2 bases and J dropped 7 bases, with 11 bases sitting between them. DNA for the CDR3: TGTGCCATCAGTGAGAACAGGGGGGGGACCCAGTACTTC. Amino acid sequence: CAISENRGGTQYF.

There are a few counts of this clone. This rearrangement joins TRBV25-1 to TRBJ2-3, with TRBD1 matching over 9 bases. This CDR3 has 16 amino acids. CDR1 is MGHDK, CDR2 SYGVNS, per germline. V trimming: 1 base; J trimming: 2 bases; junction bases outside the gene matches: 4. The chain's CDR3 is CASSESGTGNTDTQYF. CDR3 nucleotides: TGTGCCAGCAGTGAATCTGGGACAGGGAACACAGATACGCAGTATTTT.

V usage is TRBV9 and J usage is TRBJ2-1; TRBD2 matches 7 bases. The CDR3 covers 14 residues. The V segment lost 1 base and the J segment 4 bases; nucleotides outside the gene matches: 2. CDR1 is SGDLS, CDR2 YYNGEE, per germline. This CDR3 is CASSVRDYYNEQFF. The CDR3 region has the DNA TGTGCCAGCAGCGTAAGGGACTATTACAATGAGCAGTTCTTC.

This clone has more than one count but fewer than ten. The same CDR3 can be traced to other DNA sequences in this sample. This chain links TRBV27 with TRBJ2-6; D gene uncertain. The CDR3 contains 13 residues. V shed 9 bases and J shed 2 bases, with 8 bases lying between them. Germline loops: CDR1 MNHEY, CDR2 SMNVEV (reference sequence). For the CDR3, the DNA is TGTGCCAGTTCCCCGGCTGGGGCCAACGTCCTGACTTTC. It codes for CASSPAGANVLTF.

This clone was detected a few times. V is TRBV4-3 and J is TRBJ2-7; 9 bases agree with TRBD1. The CDR3 is made up of 18 amino acids. Germline V gene data show CDR1 as LGHNA and CDR2 as YSLEER. V trimming: 3 bases; J trimming: 2 bases; junction bases outside the gene matches: 14. The CDR3 DNA reads as TGCGCCAGCAGCCACATAAGCCGCGGGACAGGGTTTACCTACGAGCAGTACTTC. Protein: CASSHISRGTGFTYEQYF.

This clone was observed a handful of times. This sequence joins TRBV28 and TRBJ2-1; tentatively, D is TRBD2 (6 bases). The V and J ends lost 6 bases and 8 bases respectively, with 11 bases between them. The CDR3 is made up of 12 amino acids. Germline V gene data show CDR1 as MDHEN and CDR2 as SYDVKM. The CDR3 nucleotides read TGTGCCAGCAGCCTTAGCGGCCATGAGCAGTTCTTC. It codes for CASSLSGHEQFF.

DNA for the CDR3: TGTGCCAGCAGCTTTGGGTCTAGCTACGAGCAGTACTTC. Translation gives CASSFGSSYEQYF. The chain employs TRBV7-9 and TRBJ2-7; no clear D. From germline, CDR1 is SEHNR and CDR2 FQNEAQ (reference sequence). There are 13 residues in the CDR3. V was pared by 3 bases and J by 3 bases, with 9 bases between.

This clone has more than one count but fewer than ten. This chain joins TRBV29-1 and TRBJ1-1; 9 nucleotides agree with TRBD1. Trimming removed 1 base from V and 0 bases from J; junction bases left unmatched: 3. Germline CDR1 is SQVTM and CDR2 is ANQGSEA. The CDR3 consists of 15 residues. CDR3 nucleotides: TGCAGCGTTGAAGGACAGGGGGGAATGAACACTGAAGCTTTCTTT. Translated: CSVEGQGGMNTEAFF.